The 13 T cell receptor beta chains presented below share a single source sample, sequenced in a study of T cell responses to AZD1222 COVID-19 vaccine (dated by TCRdb to the early 2020s). Explained via the paper, the time point label denotes: about 28 days (+/-7) after the second vaccine dose. The sample's treatment or condition label, in plain terms: meningococcal conjugate vaccine given as trial control. Receptor amplification or capture employed the immunoSEQ multiplex PCR assay. Held by TCRdb, this immuneACCESS table contains in-frame sequences only and omits some clones. Under half of the omission traces to an unresolved V gene where checked; the cause of the rest is unknown. This sample gives some 80,000 clones in total; about nine tenths of them show up just once. The ten most abundant clones make up 9% to 10% of the sample. The sample in question was peripheral blood, obtained 28 days after the second dose of the MenACWY control vaccine. The receptors here all came from an adult who received the MenACWY meningococcal vaccine as a control.

A word on this clone: The sample has other DNA sequences that encode this CDR3 too. This chain uses TRBV5-6 with TRBJ2-1, with TRBD1 as a possible D gene (6 bases). V dropped 4 bases and J dropped 3 bases, with 11 bases sitting between them. Germline CDR1 and CDR2: SGHDT and YYEEEE. The CDR3 sequence is 14 residues long. The CDR3 DNA reads as TGTGCCAGCAGCCTAGGACAGTACTACAATGAGCAGTTCTTC. It specifies CASSLGQYYNEQFF.

The genes are TRBV6-1 and TRBJ1-1; D is unresolved. CDR1 and CDR2 (germline): MNHNS, SASEGT. The CDR3 runs to 13 residues. V dropped 0 bases and J dropped 8 bases, with 10 bases sitting between them. CDR3: CASSEAVRGEAFF. Written as DNA, the CDR3 is TGTGCCAGCAGTGAAGCCGTGAGAGGAGAAGCTTTCTTT.

The V gene is TRBV7-8, the J gene TRBJ1-2; TRBD1 is a possible D gene (6 bases). Germline assignment: CDR1 SGHVS and CDR2 FQNEAQ. This CDR3 comprises 15 residues. V lost 3 bases and J 4 bases, leaving 15 bases between the germline ends. The CDR3 DNA follows: TGTGCCAGCAGCTTCCGTCAGGGGCCACCCTATGGCTACACCTTC. This translates into CASSFRQGPPYGYTF.

This chain links TRBV19 with TRBJ2-7; the D gene could be TRBD1 or TRBD2 (5 bases each). The CDR3 is 14 residues long. V shed 6 bases and J shed 4 bases, with 16 bases lying between them. Germline CDR1 LNHDA, CDR2 SQIVND (reference sequence). In DNA, the CDR3 is TGTGCCAGTAGCAACCAGGGCAGGGAGTACGAGCAGTACTTC. This encodes CASSNQGREYEQYF.

This chain connects TRBV5-3 to TRBJ2-1; D remains unclear. TRBV5-3 is marked as an open reading frame, function uncertain. The CDR3 is 13 residues long. Deletions cut 5 bases from V and 4 bases from J, with 10 bases between. DNA for the CDR3: TGTGCCAGAAGTCTTCTTTTTTACAATGAGCAGTTCTTC. Protein sequence: CARSLLFYNEQFF.

The J gene is TRBJ2-3, the V gene TRBV7-9; tentatively, D is TRBD1 or TRBD2 (5 bases each). Germline V gives CDR1 SEHNR, CDR2 FQNEAQ (reference sequence). The germline V and J ends were trimmed by 7 bases and 6 bases, with 11 bases remaining between them. The CDR3 is made up of 12 amino acids. Here the CDR3 DNA reads TGTGCCAGCACCCTATGGGGGGATACGCAGTATTTT. Protein: CASTLWGDTQYF.

The DNA of the CDR3 is TGTGCCAGCAGCTTGGGCTTGGGGGGCCAGCCCCAGCATTTT. This translates into CASSLGLGGQPQHF. The J gene is TRBJ1-5, the V gene TRBV7-9; perhaps TRBD1 as D (6 bases). The V gene's germline CDR1 is SEHNR and CDR2 FQNEAQ (reference sequence). The length of the CDR3 is 14 residues. Between the trimmed V and J ends, which lost 3 bases and 7 bases, there was a span of 13 bases.

J is TRBJ1-4 and V is TRBV15; a possible D gene is TRBD1 (6 bases). From germline, CDR1 is LNHNV and CDR2 YYDKDF (reference sequence). V lost 3 bases and J 8 bases, leaving 16 bases between the germline ends. The CDR3 length is 15 residues. The CDR3 is CATSRGGLTGEKLFF. In nucleotides, the CDR3 is TGTGCCACCAGCAGGGGGGGCCTCACGGGCGAAAAACTGTTTTTT. The variable domain in full, with the rest retrieved from reference TRBV15 and TRBJ1-4, is DAMVIQNPRYQVTQFGKPVTLSCSQTLNHNVMYWYQQKSSQAPKLLFHYYDKDFNNEADTPDNFQSRRPNTSFCFLDIRSPGLGDTAMYLCATSRGGLTGEKLFFGSGTQLSVL.

This chain uses TRBV19 with TRBJ1-5, with D possibly TRBD1 on 5 matching bases. The V gene lost 8 bases and the J gene lost 0 bases, with 20 bases spanning the gap. CDR3 length equals 17 residues. The germline CDR1 and CDR2 sequences are LNHDA and SQIVND (reference sequence). The CDR3 region is CASHDILRGYSNQPQHF. CDR3 nucleotides: TGTGCCAGTCACGACATTTTAAGGGGCTATAGCAATCAGCCCCAGCATTTT.

Notes on this clone: A junction end diverges from the germline sequence, so it may reflect a read error. The genes are TRBV7-9 and TRBJ2-1, with 8 bases aligning to TRBD1. The CDR3 contains 14 residues. CDR1 and CDR2 from the germline V gene are SEHNR and FQNEAQ (reference sequence). The CDR3 region has the DNA TGTGCCAGCAGCTTAGATGGACAGGGAATAGCACTGCTCTTC. It encodes CASSLDGQGIALLF.

This clone was recorded only once. This sequence joins TRBV12-3 or TRBV12-4 and TRBJ1-1; D remains ambiguous. This CDR3 contains 13 residues. Trimming shortened V by 2 bases and J by 6 bases, and 10 bases separated the two germline ends. For the CDR3, the DNA is TGTGCCAGCAGTTTACGTGTTCGATCTGAAGCTTTCTTT. It encodes CASSLRVRSEAFF.

This chain links TRBV29-1 with TRBJ1-2; no clear D. The germline V gene has CDR1 SQVTM and CDR2 ANQGSEA. Trimming cost V 4 bases and J 2 bases, with 11 bases left between them. The CDR3 has 13 amino acids. CDR3 coding DNA: TGCAGCGTTGTAGCAGGACTAAACTATGGCTACACCTTC. Amino acid sequence: CSVVAGLNYGYTF.

The chain links TRBV10-3 to TRBJ2-1; D unclear. CDR3 size: 12 residues. Deletions cut 9 bases from V and 0 bases from J, with 6 bases between. The V gene's germline CDR1 is ENHRY and CDR2 SYGVKD. The CDR3 coding sequence is TGTGCCATTGTAAGCTCCTACAATGAGCAGTTCTTC. Its translation is CAIVSSYNEQFF.